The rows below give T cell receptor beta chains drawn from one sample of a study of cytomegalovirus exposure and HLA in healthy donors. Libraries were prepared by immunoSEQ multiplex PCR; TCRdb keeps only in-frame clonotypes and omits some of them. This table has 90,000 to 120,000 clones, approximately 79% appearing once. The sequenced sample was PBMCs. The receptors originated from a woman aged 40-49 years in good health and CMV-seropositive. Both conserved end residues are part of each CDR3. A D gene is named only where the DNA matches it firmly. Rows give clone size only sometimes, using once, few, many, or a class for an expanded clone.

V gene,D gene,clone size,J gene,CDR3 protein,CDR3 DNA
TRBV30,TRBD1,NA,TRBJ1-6,CAWSEPPGQGASIDSPLHF,TGTGCCTGGAGCGAACCCCCGGGACAGGGGGCTTCCATTGATTCACCCCTCCACTTT
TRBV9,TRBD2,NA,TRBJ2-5,CASSVVGLAGQETQYF,TGTGCCAGCAGCGTAGTGGGACTAGCAGGCCAAGAGACCCAGTACTTC
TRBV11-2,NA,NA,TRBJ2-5,CASSAEETQYF,TGTGCCAGCAGCGCAGAAGAGACCCAGTACTTC
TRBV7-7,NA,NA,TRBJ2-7,CASSPGIYYEQYF,TGTGCTAGCAGCCCCGGGATCTACTACGAGCAGTACTTC
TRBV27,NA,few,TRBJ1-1,CASRYSGIPNTEAFF,TGTGCCAGCAGATATTCCGGGATCCCGAACACTGAAGCTTTCTTT
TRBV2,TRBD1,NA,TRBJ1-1,CASTKQGASYVSEAFF,TGTGCCAGCACCAAACAGGGGGCGTCTTATGTGTCTGAAGCTTTCTTT
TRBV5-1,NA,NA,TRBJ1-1,CASSLGLRGITEAFF,TGCGCCAGCAGCTTGGGATTGCGGGGTATCACTGAAGCTTTCTTT
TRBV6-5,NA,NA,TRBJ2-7,CASSSNTYEQYF,TGTGCCAGCAGTTCAAACACCTACGAGCAGTACTTC
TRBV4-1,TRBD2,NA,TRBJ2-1,CASSPRLGRGPYNEQFF,TGCGCCAGCAGCCCAAGATTGGGGAGGGGACCCTACAATGAGCAGTTCTTC
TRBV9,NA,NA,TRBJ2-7,CASSVGAGAYEQYF,TGTGCCAGCAGCGTAGGGGCGGGTGCCTACGAGCAGTACTTC
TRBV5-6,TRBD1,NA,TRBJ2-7,CASNSQGARYEQYF,TGTGCCAGCAATAGCCAGGGGGCGCGTTACGAGCAGTACTTC
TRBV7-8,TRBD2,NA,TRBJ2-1,CASSLVSSGGAYNEQFF,TGTGCCAGCAGCTTAGTTTCCAGCGGGGGGGCATACAATGAGCAGTTCTTC
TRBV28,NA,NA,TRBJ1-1,CASSLPTGNNMNTEAFF,TGTGCCAGCAGTTTACCCACAGGGAATAACATGAACACTGAAGCTTTCTTT
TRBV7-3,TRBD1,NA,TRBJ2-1,CASSPGQGQYWKFF,TGTGCCAGCAGTCCGGGACAGGGGCAGTATTGGAAGTTCTTC
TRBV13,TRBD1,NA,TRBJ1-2,CASSAFRGAGGYTF,TGTGCCAGCAGCGCGTTCAGGGGGGCAGGTGGCTACACCTTC
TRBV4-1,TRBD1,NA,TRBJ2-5,CASSRPGQGIGETQYF,TGCGCCAGCAGCCGCCCGGGACAGGGGATCGGAGAGACCCAGTACTTC
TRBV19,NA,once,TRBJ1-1,CATARGEHIMNTEAFF,TGTGCCACCGCCAGGGGCGAACATATAATGAACACTGAAGCTTTCTTT
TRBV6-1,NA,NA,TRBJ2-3,CASRIDQVTDTQYF,TGTGCCAGCAGGATTGACCAGGTTACAGATACGCAGTATTTT
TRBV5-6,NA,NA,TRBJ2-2,CASSRTGFLGGELFF,TGTGCCAGCAGCCGCACGGGGTTCCTCGGCGGGGAGCTGTTTTTT
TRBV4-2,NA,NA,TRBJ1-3,CASSRGGAGAGNTIYF,TGTGCCAGCAGCCGAGGGGGGGCAGGGGCTGGAAACACCATATATTTT
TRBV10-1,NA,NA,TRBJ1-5,CASRDCIITEYSNQPQHF,TGCGCCAGCAGAGATTGCATTATTACAGAGTATAGCAATCAGCCCCAGCATTTT
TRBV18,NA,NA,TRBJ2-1,CASSPGRQKRQFF,TGTGCCAGCTCACCGGGGCGACAGAAACGTCAGTTCTTC
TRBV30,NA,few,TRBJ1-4,CAWSEDVLRTEEKLFF,TGTGCCTGGAGTGAAGATGTATTGAGGACAGAGGAAAAACTGTTTTTT
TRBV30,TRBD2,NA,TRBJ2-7,CAWRTRGDYKNSEQYF,TGTGCCTGGCGAACCAGAGGGGACTATAAGAATTCGGAGCAGTACTTC
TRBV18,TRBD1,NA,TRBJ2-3,CASSPQRTGQGADTQYF,TGTGCCAGCTCACCCCAAAGGACGGGACAGGGAGCAGATACGCAGTATTTT